One TCR beta chain is described in this entry. Antigen unknown. TCRdb called the reads again in MiXCR, with one record for every CDR3 protein. The data show roughly 130,000 distinct CDR3 sequences, with more than 20% seen just once and 30% to 40% held by the top ten. This sample is drawn from a study of T cell repertoires in cytomegalovirus infection. Overall study context: Public TCR beta signatures were indicative of both CMV infection and a matching HLA type.

Per germline, CDR1 SNHLY and CDR2 FYNNEI. The CDR3 has 16 residues. Trimming took 6 bases from V and 5 from J; bases not matched to a gene: 15. Overall study findings and caveats: CMV carriers with the relevant HLA were identified by cumulative public TCR beta family frequency.

Sequencing was done on a sample of PBMCs, sequenced either directly or after in vitro stimulation (not recorded which). The receptor was isolated from a human donor in good health (CMV status not recorded). Some clones in this sample may be carry-over from other donors' samples. The chain is built from TRBV2 and TRBJ2-5; 7 bases map to TRBD2. In DNA, the CDR3 is TGTGCCAGCAGACCCCTGGGGAGGGTAATGAAGGAGACCCAGTACTTC. Translated, it gives CASRPLGRVMKETQYF.